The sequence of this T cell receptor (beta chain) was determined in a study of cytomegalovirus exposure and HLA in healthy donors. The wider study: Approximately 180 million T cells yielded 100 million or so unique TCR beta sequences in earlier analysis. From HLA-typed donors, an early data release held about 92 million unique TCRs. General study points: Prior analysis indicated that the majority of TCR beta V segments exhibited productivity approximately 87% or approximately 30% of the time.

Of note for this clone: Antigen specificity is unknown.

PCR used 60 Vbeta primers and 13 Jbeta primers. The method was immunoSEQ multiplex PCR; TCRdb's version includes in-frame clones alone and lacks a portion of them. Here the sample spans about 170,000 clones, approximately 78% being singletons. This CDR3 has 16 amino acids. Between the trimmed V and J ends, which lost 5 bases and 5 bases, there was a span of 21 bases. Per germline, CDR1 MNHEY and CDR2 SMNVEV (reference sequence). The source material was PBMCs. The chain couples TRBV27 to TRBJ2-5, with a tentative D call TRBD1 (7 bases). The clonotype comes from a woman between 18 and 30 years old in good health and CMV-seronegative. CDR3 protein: CASSRKAGPGGETQYF. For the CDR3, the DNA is TGTGCCAGCAGTAGGAAGGCGGGACCAGGGGGGGAGACCCAGTACTTC.